The sequence of this TCR beta chain was determined in a study of shared clonotypes between healthy human individuals. Notes on the study in general: The genetic and exposure-history diversity represented was limited by few donors.

The repertoire was sequenced with immunoSEQ multiplex PCR; TCRdb's copy has only in-frame clones and lacks some. The table records about 2.4 million clones, roughly 93% of them present only once. The V gene end was trimmed by 5 bases and the J gene end by 5 bases; junction bases not matched to a gene: 6. CDR1 and CDR2 from the germline V gene are LGHNT and FRNRAP. This CDR3 spans 15 amino acids. A remark on this clone: Its matching antigen is unknown.

The sample consisted of naive CD4+ T cells from PBMCs. Documented subset: CD45RA+ positively selected. The chain employs TRBV12-5 and TRBJ2-1, with 10 bases that match TRBD1. This sequence was found in a young man in good health. Some clones in this sample may be carry-over from other donors' samples. The CDR3 DNA is TGTGCTAGTGGTCTCCGACAGGGGGCCCACAATGAGCAGTTCTTC. Protein: CASGLRQGAHNEQFF. Full variable domain (rest looked up from reference TRBV12-5 and TRBJ2-1): DARVTQTPRHKVTEMGQEVTMRCQPILGHNTVFWYRQTMMQGLELLAYFRNRAPLDDSGMPKDRFSAEMPDATLATLKIQPSEPRDSAVYFCASGLRQGAHNEQFFGPGTRLTVL.